Each of the 30 T cell receptor beta chains below was sequenced from the same sample in a study of CD8 T cells in ankylosing spondylitis. Study observations and caveats: A motif of eight highly homologous TCR beta variants was seen as apparently characteristic of ankylosing spondylitis blood.

TCRdb reprocessed the 5' RACE reads with MiXCR, giving one entry per CDR3 protein. The data contain 500,000 or so distinct CDR3 sequences, approximately 5.3% of them singletons. These TCRs are of unknown antigen specificity. The material sequenced was blood, either unsorted or a sorted T cell fraction (not recorded which). The receptors here all came from a male donor with ankylosing spondylitis.

This clonotype showed up many times. This rearrangement joins TRBV6-6 to TRBJ1-1; the D is unclear. The CDR3 has 13 amino acids. Trimming stripped 7 bases from V and 5 bases from J, with 14 bases between. Germline V CDR1 and CDR2: MNHNY, SVGAGI (reference sequence). For the CDR3, the DNA is TGTGCCAGCAATGGTGCAGGTACAACTGAAGCTTTCTTT. Its protein product is CASNGAGTTEAFF.

This clonotype was seen many times. The rearrangement uses TRBV5-1 and TRBJ1-1; possibly TRBD1 for D (6 bases). This CDR3 region has 14 residues. The V and J ends lost 0 bases and 11 bases respectively, with 17 bases between them. Germline assignment: CDR1 SGHRS and CDR2 YFSETQ. The CDR3 region has the DNA TGCGCCAGCAGCTTGGAACGGGGGCCTTTCGGGGCTTTCTTT. Translated: CASSLERGPFGAFF.

This clonotype showed up many times. The chain couples TRBV24-1 to TRBJ1-2; D is undetermined. The CDR3 consists of 13 residues. Germline CDR1 reads KGHDR; CDR2 reads SFDVKD. V was shortened by 6 bases and J by 8 bases, with 15 bases between the two germline ends. The CDR3 region is CATSQWAGGGYTF. The CDR3 DNA reads TGTGCCACCAGTCAATGGGCAGGAGGCGGCTACACCTTC.

The CDR3 loop reads CASSPRQGARVEQYF. DNA of the CDR3: TGTGCCAGCAGCCCTCGACAGGGGGCGCGGGTCGAGCAGTACTTC. The gene calls are TRBV3-1 and TRBJ2-7; 10 bases align to TRBD1. Per germline, CDR1 LGHDT and CDR2 YNNKEL (reference sequence). The V segment lost 4 bases and the J segment 6 bases; nucleotides outside the gene matches: 9. This CDR3 spans 15 amino acids.

This clonotype was seen repeatedly, ten times or more. The DNA of the CDR3 is TGTGCCAGCAGCTTAATTCCGGGGGCTGAAGCTTTCTTT. Its translation is CASSLIPGAEAFF. The rearrangement joins TRBV7-6 to TRBJ1-1; weak D call: TRBD1 (5 bases). The CDR3 runs to 13 residues. V lost 2 bases and J 6 bases, leaving 10 bases between the germline ends. The germline CDR1 and CDR2 sequences are SGHVS and FNYEAQ.

This clonotype was seen repeatedly, ten times or more. The chain couples TRBV20-1 to TRBJ2-7; D may be TRBD2 (5 bases). In germline, CDR1 is DFQATT, CDR2 SNEGSKA (reference sequence). Trimming shortened V by 5 bases and J by 3 bases, and 11 bases separated the two germline ends. The CDR3 is 12 residues long. This CDR3 is CSASAGLYEQYF. The CDR3, as DNA: TGCAGTGCTTCGGCGGGTCTCTACGAGCAGTACTTC.

This clonotype showed up many times. J is TRBJ2-1 and V is TRBV29-1, with TRBD2 identical over 16 bases. This CDR3 is built from 18 residues. With V trimmed by 7 bases and J by 0 bases, 9 bases remained unmatched. Per germline, CDR1 SQVTM and CDR2 ANQGSEA. CDR3 residues: CSASGTSGRAHSYNEQFF. The CDR3 DNA follows: TGCAGCGCATCGGGGACTAGCGGGAGGGCTCACTCCTACAATGAGCAGTTCTTC.

This clonotype was detected ten times or more. This sequence joins TRBV7-2 and TRBJ1-5; D is undetermined. The ends were cut back, 4 bases at V and 2 bases at J, with 15 bases in the middle. The CDR3 totals 16 residues. Looked up from germline, CDR1 is SGHTA and CDR2 is FQGNSA. The CDR3 DNA reads TGTGCCAGCAGCTCGTCAGCGGTTGGTGGCAATCAGCCCCAGCATTTT. It codes for CASSSSAVGGNQPQHF.

Notes on this clonotype: A much larger clonotype is one base distant, so this may be a read error. Here the CDR3 DNA reads TGTGCCAGCAGTCGGTCAGGGAGTGAAGCTTTCTTT. Translation gives CASSRSGSEAFF. The gene calls are TRBV12-3 or TRBV12-4 and TRBJ1-1; D is possibly TRBD1 (5 bases). Trimming cost V 5 bases and J 7 bases, with 11 bases left between them. The CDR3 spans 12 residues.

This clonotype was picked up many times. J is TRBJ2-7 and V is TRBV20-1; 10 nucleotides line up with TRBD2. V shed 6 bases and J 0 bases; nucleotides not matched to a gene: 8. Germline lookup yields CDR1 DFQATT and CDR2 SNEGSKA (reference sequence). The CDR3 loop spans 15 amino acids. CDR3: CSAVEGLAVSYEQYF. The CDR3 region has the DNA TGCAGTGCCGTAGAAGGACTAGCGGTCTCCTACGAGCAGTACTTC.

There are many counts of this clonotype. The V and J genes are TRBV7-2 and TRBJ2-3; tentatively, D is TRBD1 or TRBD2 (6 bases each). The CDR3 covers 14 residues. CDR1 and CDR2 (germline): SGHTA, FQGNSA. The germline V and J ends were trimmed by 3 bases and 2 bases, with 9 bases remaining between them. The DNA of the CDR3 is TGTGCCAGCAGCTTCAGGGGACTCACAGATACGCAGTATTTT. It is translated as CASSFRGLTDTQYF.

This clonotype was seen at least ten times. The V call is TRBV7-9, the J call TRBJ2-7, with D unresolved. The CDR3 consists of 13 residues. V was clipped by 4 bases and J by 3 bases, with 10 bases between them. From germline, CDR1 is SEHNR and CDR2 FQNEAQ (reference sequence). CDR3 residues: CASSSPPIYEQYF. CDR3 nucleotides: TGTGCCAGCAGCTCGCCGCCTATCTACGAGCAGTACTTC.

At least ten counts were recorded for this clonotype. The chain couples TRBV7-9 to TRBJ1-2, with 9 bases fitting TRBD1. Germline V gene lookup returns CDR1 SEHNR and CDR2 FQNEAQ (reference sequence). V shed 5 bases and J 3 bases; nucleotides not matched to a gene: 7. The CDR3 has 15 amino acids. CDR3 DNA: TGTGCCAGCAGCCCCGGGACAGGGTGGTACTATGGCTACACCTTC. Its protein product is CASSPGTGWYYGYTF.

This clonotype was recorded many times. This chain connects TRBV24-1 to TRBJ2-3; D is perhaps TRBD1 (6 bases). Germline V gene sequence: CDR1 KGHDR, CDR2 SFDVKD. V lost 1 base to trimming and J lost 6 bases, with 16 bases between them. The CDR3 runs to 16 residues. The CDR3 coding sequence is TGTGCCACCAGTGATTTTACAGGGTCCAAGTCGGATACGCAGTATTTT. Its translation: CATSDFTGSKSDTQYF.

This clonotype was counted ten times or more. The CDR3: CASSQVTDNTEAFF. The DNA for the CDR3 is TGTGCCAGCAGCCAAGTGACGGACAACACTGAAGCTTTCTTT. This chain links TRBV4-2 with TRBJ1-1; unclear D gene. Germline CDR1 and CDR2: LGHNA and YNFKEQ. The CDR3 is made up of 14 amino acids. Trimming shortened V by 1 base and J by 2 bases, and 8 bases separated the two germline ends.

This clonotype was found many times. The gene calls are TRBV20-1 and TRBJ2-4; D not resolved. The ends were cut back, 3 bases at V and 4 bases at J, with 16 bases in the middle. The CDR3 extends over 15 amino acids. Germline V lookup: CDR1 DFQATT, CDR2 SNEGSKA (reference sequence). CDR3 coding DNA: TGCAGTGCTAGGGTACCGGATCCGTGGAAAAACATTCAGTACTTC. Its translation is CSARVPDPWKNIQYF.

Many counts were recorded for this clonotype. This chain joins TRBV7-9 and TRBJ2-5; 9 nucleotides align to TRBD1. Germline V gene lookup returns CDR1 SEHNR and CDR2 FQNEAQ (reference sequence). CDR3 size: 13 residues. Trimming cost V 5 bases and J 6 bases; bases outside gene matches: 4. The CDR3 nucleotides are TGTGCCAGCAGCCGAGGGACAGGGAAGACCCAGTACTTC. It is translated as CASSRGTGKTQYF.

This clonotype was detected only a few times. The V and J genes are TRBV4-2 and TRBJ2-1; D not certain. CDR3 length equals 16 residues. V gave up 0 bases and J gave up 0 bases, with 9 bases separating them. Germline CDR1 reads LGHNA; CDR2 reads YNFKEQ. This CDR3 reads CASSQEGFSSYNEQFF. The CDR3 nucleotides are TGTGCCAGCAGCCAAGAAGGCTTTAGCTCCTACAATGAGCAGTTCTTC.

This clonotype was detected only once. The chain carries TRBV27 and TRBJ1-2; 8 bases are a match to TRBD1. The CDR3 contains 13 residues. V dropped 5 bases and J dropped 8; count of bases not matched to a gene: 7. CDR1 is MNHEY and CDR2 is SMNVEV in the germline V gene (reference sequence). The chain's CDR3 is CASSPETGAGYTF. Here the CDR3 DNA reads TGTGCCAGCAGTCCGGAGACAGGGGCGGGCTACACCTTC.

This clonotype was observed at least ten times. The rearrangement uses TRBV7-8 and TRBJ2-3; D may be TRBD2 (6 bases). V dropped 5 bases and J dropped 4 bases, with 19 bases sitting between them. CDR1 and CDR2 (germline): SGHVS, FQNEAQ. The CDR3 is 16 amino acids. The CDR3 region has the DNA TGTGCCAGCAGCCACAGAATGGGACTCAACGCAGATACGCAGTATTTT. Amino acid sequence: CASSHRMGLNADTQYF.

This clonotype was counted many times. The chain joins TRBV6-1 to TRBJ2-2; D call uncertain. The germline CDR1 and CDR2 sequences are MNHNS and SASEGT. V was trimmed by 8 bases and J by 0 bases, leaving 10 bases between them. This CDR3 has 14 residues. CDR3 sequence: CASLPLANTGELFF. CDR3 DNA sequence: TGTGCCAGCCTTCCCCTAGCGAACACCGGGGAGCTGTTTTTT.

This clonotype was counted ten times or more. The genes are TRBV29-1 and TRBJ1-4; D perhaps matches TRBD1 (5 bases). Germline V gene sequence: CDR1 SQVTM, CDR2 ANQGSEA. The CDR3 loop spans 13 amino acids. V was clipped by 6 bases and J by 3 bases, with 11 bases between them. The CDR3 sequence is CSVDTAANEKLFF. CDR3 coding DNA: TGCAGCGTGGACACCGCGGCTAATGAAAAACTGTTTTTT.

Many counts were recorded for this clonotype. This chain links TRBV12-3 or TRBV12-4 with TRBJ2-3; D is possibly TRBD1 (5 bases). V lost 6 bases, J lost 5 bases, and 15 bases lay in between. The CDR3 length is 14 residues. CDR3 residues: CASSLEAGLDTQYF. CDR3 DNA sequence: TGTGCCAGCAGCCTTGAAGCAGGGTTAGATACGCAGTATTTT.

The rearrangement joins TRBV6-5 to TRBJ1-1; weak D call: TRBD1 (5 bases). V dropped 4 bases and J dropped 11 bases, with 23 bases sitting between them. This CDR3 has 15 amino acids. The germline V gene has CDR1 MNHEY and CDR2 SVGAGI. This chain's CDR3 is CASSFRNRDPRRAFF. As DNA, the CDR3 is TGTGCCAGCAGTTTCCGTAACCGGGACCCACGGCGGGCTTTCTTT.

In this sample, this clonotype turned up a few times. The chain joins TRBV6-2 or TRBV6-3 to TRBJ2-7; D might be TRBD2 (6 bases). The CDR3 is 14 residues long. V lost 4 bases to trimming and J lost 3 bases, with 13 bases between them. Looked up from germline, CDR1 is MNHEY and CDR2 is SVGEGT. In nucleotides, the CDR3 is TGTGCCAGCAGTTCCGAACCCGGGGGCTACGAGCAGTACTTC. Its protein product is CASSSEPGGYEQYF.

This clonotype was seen repeatedly, ten times or more. The rearrangement joins TRBV7-2 to TRBJ2-2; no firm D call. Between the trimmed V and J ends, which lost 4 bases and 4 bases, there was a span of 7 bases. This CDR3 is 13 amino acids long. Germline-derived CDR1 and CDR2 are SGHTA and FQGNSA. The CDR3 loop is CASSSVLTGELFF. The CDR3 DNA reads TGTGCCAGCAGCTCAGTTCTCACCGGGGAGCTGTTTTTT.

At least ten counts were recorded for this clonotype. V gene TRBV6-4 combines with J gene TRBJ2-5; 7 bases map to TRBD2. This CDR3 contains 13 residues. V lost 3 bases to trimming and J lost 3 bases; unmatched junction nucleotides: 1. Germline-derived CDR1 and CDR2 are MRHNA and SNTAGT. In nucleotides, the CDR3 is TGTGCCAGCAGTGAACGGGAGGAAGAGACCCAGTACTTC. This translates into CASSEREEETQYF.

This clonotype was found many times. V is TRBV29-1 and J is TRBJ1-4, with D possibly matching TRBD1 (5 bases). The CDR3 spans 14 residues. The germline V gene encodes CDR1 SQVTM and CDR2 ANQGSEA. V was pared by 2 bases and J by 8 bases, with 15 bases between. CDR3 sequence (DNA): TGCAGCGTTGAATTGATGAATAGGGGAGAAAAACTGTTTTTT. Translating gives CSVELMNRGEKLFF. Together with reference TRBV29-1 and TRBJ1-4, the CDR3 gives the full variable domain: SAVISQKPSRDICQRGTSLTIQCQVDSQVTMMFWYRQQPGQSLTLIATANQGSEATYESGFVIDKFPISRPNLTFSTLTVSNMSPEDSSIYLCSVELMNRGEKLFFGSGTQLSVL.

There are many counts of this clonotype. The chain employs TRBV28 and TRBJ1-1; D gene uncertain. Trimming removed 8 bases at V and 11 bases at J, with 12 bases between. Germline V CDR1 and CDR2: MDHEN, SYDVKM. CDR3 length: 10 residues. The CDR3 protein is CASGLVGAFF. CDR3 DNA: TGTGCCAGCGGTCTGGTAGGGGCTTTCTTT.

This clonotype occurred many times. This rearrangement joins TRBV7-2 to TRBJ2-2; maybe TRBD2 (7 bases). The V gene's germline CDR1 is SGHTA and CDR2 FQGNSA. This CDR3 is 15 amino acids long. With 2 bases removed from V and 4 bases from J, the gap between germline ends came to 11 bases. CDR3 sequence (DNA): TGTGCCAGCAGCTTACTGGCGGGGGCCACCGGGGAGCTGTTTTTT. This translates into CASSLLAGATGELFF.